The 27 T cell receptor beta chains listed next were all sequenced from one sample in a study of memory CD4+ T cells and cytomegalovirus serostatus. The data were produced by immunoSEQ multiplex PCR, yet TCRdb's version contains in-frame clones alone and is incomplete. The data hold 20,000 to 30,000 clones, with 75% observed a single time. The sort gate was single viable CD3+CD4+CD8-CD45RO+ cells for memory CD4+ T cells. The sample comprised memory CD4+ T cells from blood. Receptors originate from an adult in good health and CMV-seronegative.

The CDR3 DNA follows: TGTGCCAGCACCAGGGTTAGCAATCAGCCCCAGCATTTT. It yields the protein CASTRVSNQPQHF. This sequence joins TRBV6-6 and TRBJ1-5, with D possibly being TRBD1 (5 bases). The CDR3 has 13 amino acids. Germline values: CDR1 MNHNY, CDR2 SVGAGI (reference sequence). Trimming shortened V by 7 bases and J by 0 bases, and 7 bases separated the two germline ends.

This clone turned up a few times. V usage is TRBV4-2 and J usage is TRBJ1-1; no clear D. CDR3 length: 16 amino acids. Per germline, CDR1 LGHNA and CDR2 YNFKEQ. Trimming removed 0 bases from V and 0 bases from J, with 11 bases in between. The CDR3 DNA follows: TGTGCCAGCAGCCAAGAAGACGTGCGGATGAACACTGAAGCTTTCTTT. Its protein is CASSQEDVRMNTEAFF.

V gene TRBV9 combines with J gene TRBJ2-7, with D possibly being TRBD2 (6 bases). The V and J ends lost 0 bases and 0 bases respectively, with 10 bases between them. The CDR3 length is 15 residues. Germline V gene sequence: CDR1 SGDLS, CDR2 YYNGEE. The CDR3 is CASSVAAGTSYEQYF. CDR3 bases: TGTGCCAGCAGCGTAGCTGCGGGGACCTCCTACGAGCAGTACTTC.

This sequence joins TRBV11-3 and TRBJ2-3, with D unclear. Germline lookup yields CDR1 SGHNT and CDR2 YENEEA. V dropped 1 base and J dropped 2 bases, with 7 bases sitting between them. The length of the CDR3 is 14 residues. DNA of the CDR3: TGTGCCAGCAGCTTAGCCCAAAACACAGATACGCAGTATTTT. Encoded protein: CASSLAQNTDTQYF.

The rearrangement joins TRBV19 to TRBJ2-5, with TRBD1 matching over 7 bases. Per germline, CDR1 LNHDA and CDR2 SQIVND (reference sequence). This CDR3 has 18 amino acids. J lost 2 bases, V lost 5 bases, and 17 bases had no gene match. The CDR3 bases are TGTGCCAGTAGTCTCCAACCTTTGACAGGGTTAGGACAAGAGACCCAGTACTTC. Its protein is CASSLQPLTGLGQETQYF.

The chain is built from TRBV5-1 and TRBJ1-2, with 9 bases aligning to TRBD1. This CDR3 is 14 amino acids long. V trimming: 0 bases; J trimming: 6 bases; junction bases outside the gene matches: 3. CDR1 and CDR2 from the germline V gene are SGHRS and YFSETQ. The CDR3 DNA reads as TGCGCCAGCAGCTTGGGGGACAGGGCTCATGGCTACACCTTC. This translates into CASSLGDRAHGYTF.

The rearrangement uses TRBV29-1 and TRBJ2-2; maybe TRBD1 (6 bases). Trimming cost V 5 bases and J 5 bases, with 15 bases left between them. CDR3 length: 14 amino acids. The V gene's germline CDR1 is SQVTM and CDR2 ANQGSEA. The CDR3 loop is CSVKTGGRTGELFF. The CDR3 DNA reads TGCAGCGTTAAGACAGGAGGTCGGACCGGGGAGCTGTTTTTT.

This clone appeared a single time. Other DNA sequences in this specimen translate into the identical CDR3. The CDR3 sequence: CASSLQGATDTQYF. The CDR3 nucleotides read TGTGCCAGCAGCTTACAGGGGGCAACAGATACGCAGTATTTT. The gene calls are TRBV5-4 and TRBJ2-3, with 9 bases matching TRBD1. CDR3 length: 14 residues. Unmatched junction bases numbered 1, after V lost 2 bases and J lost 3 bases. Germline lookup yields CDR1 SGHNT and CDR2 YYREEE (reference sequence).

DNA of the CDR3: TGTGCCAGCAGTTACACAGGGTCCTCACCCGAGCAGTACTTC. Its protein is CASSYTGSSPEQYF. The chain is built from TRBV6-5 and TRBJ2-7, with a weak D call TRBD1 (6 bases). Germline values: CDR1 MNHEY, CDR2 SVGAGI. Trimming cost V 2 bases and J 6 bases, with 14 bases left between them. The CDR3 sequence is 14 residues long.

The genes are TRBV10-2 and TRBJ1-4; the D is unclear. The CDR3 has 14 amino acids. The germline V and J ends were trimmed by 3 bases and 10 bases, with 15 bases remaining between them. Germline loops: CDR1 WSHSY, CDR2 SAAADI. CDR3 protein: CASSDGATNRKLFF. The DNA of the CDR3 is TGCGCCAGCAGTGACGGCGCCACAAATCGAAAACTGTTTTTT.

J is TRBJ2-5 and V is TRBV10-1, with a weak D call TRBD2 (5 bases). CDR3 length: 14 amino acids. The germline V and J ends were trimmed by 7 bases and 2 bases, with 14 bases remaining between them. Per the germline V gene, CDR1 is WNHNN and CDR2 is SYGVQD (reference sequence). CDR3 coding DNA: TGCGCCAGCATATTGGGGAGAGTTCAAGAGACCCAGTACTTC. Encoded protein: CASILGRVQETQYF.

This clone appeared once. This chain joins TRBV12-5 and TRBJ2-7; 15 bases agree with TRBD2. This CDR3 has 16 residues. CDR1 and CDR2 (germline): LGHNT, FRNRAP. V lost 1 base to trimming and J lost 5 bases; unmatched junction nucleotides: 3. CDR3 region: CASGLGRTSGGDEQYF. Written as DNA, the CDR3 is TGTGCTAGTGGTTTGGGAAGGACTAGCGGGGGGGACGAGCAGTACTTC.

V and J are TRBV7-8 and TRBJ1-5, with 7 positions matching TRBD1. This CDR3 spans 16 amino acids. V was pared by 1 base and J by 4 bases, with 7 bases of the junction left unmatched. Germline V gene lookup returns CDR1 SGHVS and CDR2 FQNEAQ. The CDR3: CASSLGVSTGNQPQHF. The CDR3 nucleotides read TGTGCCAGCAGCTTAGGAGTGTCGACAGGGAATCAGCCCCAGCATTTT.

The CDR3 loop reads CASSPSGDSNYGYTF. CDR3 nucleotide sequence: TGTGCCAGCTCACCATCGGGGGATAGCAACTATGGCTACACCTTC. The J gene is TRBJ1-2, the V gene TRBV18; D possibly corresponds to TRBD1 (5 bases). V was trimmed by 2 bases and J by 2 bases, leaving 12 bases between them. Germline lookup yields CDR1 KGHSH and CDR2 LQKENI. This CDR3 has 15 residues.

This clone was detected only a few times. This rearrangement joins TRBV9 to TRBJ1-5; D unclear. V dropped 4 bases and J dropped 3 bases, with 8 bases sitting between them. This CDR3 contains 13 residues. CDR1 is SGDLS and CDR2 is YYNGEE in the germline V gene. The CDR3 loop is CASSPGLNQPQHF. CDR3 DNA: TGTGCCAGCAGCCCCGGACTCAATCAGCCCCAGCATTTT.

The chain has TRBV2 and TRBJ1-5; unclear D gene. CDR3 size: 16 residues. CDR1 is SNHLY, CDR2 FYNNEI, per germline. V shed 4 bases and J shed 0 bases, with 13 bases lying between them. The CDR3 DNA reads as TGTGCCAGCAGTGTTGGGCCAGGCTATAGCAATCAGCCCCAGCATTTT. It specifies CASSVGPGYSNQPQHF.

V is TRBV30 and J is TRBJ1-1; tentative D call: TRBD1 (6 bases). The CDR3 consists of 14 residues. CDR1 and CDR2 from the germline V gene are GTSNPN and SVGIG (reference sequence). V lost 1 base to trimming and J lost 4 bases, with 13 bases between them. For the CDR3, the DNA is TGTGCCTGGAGTGGGGGGGCGCTTGGCACTGAAGCTTTCTTT. Amino acid sequence: CAWSGGALGTEAFF.

This chain links TRBV7-2 with TRBJ1-1; 8 bases agree with TRBD1. CDR1 SGHTA and CDR2 FQGNSA come from the germline V gene. The CDR3 extends over 18 amino acids. The V gene end was trimmed by 2 bases and the J gene end by 2 bases; junction bases not matched to a gene: 13. Here the CDR3 reads CASSLSPLTGGFNTEAFF. The CDR3 DNA reads as TGTGCCAGCAGCTTAAGTCCCCTAACAGGGGGATTTAACACTGAAGCTTTCTTT.

The V gene is TRBV5-6, the J gene TRBJ2-4; the D gene is possibly TRBD1 (5 bases). The V gene lost 5 bases and the J gene lost 2 bases, with 11 bases spanning the gap. Germline V CDR1 and CDR2: SGHDT, YYEEEE. The CDR3 totals 14 residues. The DNA of the CDR3 is TGTGCCAGCAGTCGACAGTCTACCAAAAACATTCAGTACTTC. Its translation is CASSRQSTKNIQYF. The full variable domain, its missing parts supplied by reference TRBV5-6 and TRBJ2-4, is DAGVTQSPTHLIKTRGQQVTLRCSPKSGHDTVSWYQQALGQGPQFIFQYYEEEERQRGNFPDRFSGHQFPNYSSELNVNALLLGDSALYLCASSRQSTKNIQYFGAGTRLSVL.

This chain uses TRBV7-6 with TRBJ2-2, with 7 bases lining up with TRBD1. CDR3 length equals 15 residues. Germline V gives CDR1 SGHVS, CDR2 FNYEAQ. Trimming removed 5 bases from V and 2 bases from J; junction bases left unmatched: 5. DNA of the CDR3: TGTGCCAGCAGCCTCGGGACAGTTAACACCGGGGAGCTGTTTTTT. This codes for CASSLGTVNTGELFF.

The table lists this clone with a few counts. V is TRBV7-2 and J is TRBJ1-5; D remains unclear. The V gene lost 8 bases and the J gene lost 2 bases, with 7 bases spanning the gap. The CDR3 covers 12 residues. CDR1 and CDR2 (germline): SGHTA, FQGNSA. CDR3: CASGVGNQPQHF. The CDR3 DNA sequence: TGTGCCAGCGGGGTTGGCAATCAGCCCCAGCATTTT.

The rearrangement joins TRBV6-5 to TRBJ2-1, with D unclear. This CDR3 spans 15 amino acids. Germline assignment: CDR1 MNHEY and CDR2 SVGAGI. V lost 6 bases to trimming and J lost 4 bases, with 16 bases between them. The CDR3: CASSRELRKYNEQFF. DNA of the CDR3: TGTGCCAGCAGCCGAGAACTGCGCAAATACAATGAGCAGTTCTTC.

The V and J genes are TRBV7-2 and TRBJ2-7; the match to TRBD1 covers 10 bases. Germline V gene data show CDR1 as SGHTA and CDR2 as FQGNSA. The CDR3 length is 14 residues. J lost 5 bases, V lost 3 bases, and 4 bases had no gene match. CDR3 sequence reads: CASSFDRGQNEQYF. CDR3 sequence (DNA): TGTGCCAGCAGCTTTGACAGGGGGCAAAACGAGCAGTACTTC.

The chain employs TRBV18 and TRBJ1-5; D unclear. The CDR3 runs 16 residues. V was pared by 3 bases and J by 0 bases, with 12 bases between. In germline, CDR1 is KGHSH, CDR2 LQKENI. CDR3 sequence reads: CASSPSGYHSNQPQHF. The CDR3 coding sequence is TGTGCCAGCTCACCTTCAGGTTACCATAGCAATCAGCCCCAGCATTTT.

V and J are TRBV7-2 and TRBJ1-1, with D maybe TRBD1 (5 bases). In germline, CDR1 is SGHTA, CDR2 FQGNSA. CDR3 size: 13 residues. CDR3 sequence (DNA): TGTGTTGCCCCGGGACGGAGGAAGGCTGAAGCTTTCTTT. Its protein product is CVAPGRRKAEAFF.

The rearrangement joins TRBV28 to TRBJ1-2; 10 bases agree with TRBD1. The V gene end was trimmed by 6 bases and the J gene end by 7 bases; junction bases not matched to a gene: 8. Germline values: CDR1 MDHEN, CDR2 SYDVKM. The CDR3 spans 14 residues. CDR3 in amino acids: CASSGGQGSFGYTF. For the CDR3, the DNA is TGTGCCAGCAGCGGGGGACAGGGGTCTTTTGGCTACACCTTC.

DNA of the CDR3: TGTGCCAGCAGCCTCCCCCGGCGACACCAATCTGGGGCCAACGTCCTGACTTTC. This codes for CASSLPRRHQSGANVLTF. The chain recombines TRBV28 with TRBJ2-6; D is unclear. Germline V lookup: CDR1 MDHEN, CDR2 SYDVKM. The CDR3 has 18 residues. V lost 6 bases, J lost 1 base, and 19 bases lay in between.